Sequencing of this TCR beta chain was carried out in a study of human CD8 memory T cell subsets. Germline V gene lookup returns CDR1 DFQATT and CDR2 SNEGSKA (reference sequence). CDR3 length equals 14 residues. UMI-labeled 5' RACE generated the TCR beta libraries. TCRdb reprocessed the 5' RACE reads; each CDR3 protein has one entry and no DNA is given. There are 5,000 or so distinct CDR3 sequences in the sample, with 36% held by the top ten. The sequenced material came from CD8+ effector memory T cells (TEM) sorted from PBMCs. Subset given: effector memory CD8 T cells, CCR7- CD45RO+ CD95+. The TCR was taken from a human donor in good health. The chain links TRBV20-1 to TRBJ2-7. CDR3 region: CSARGLEAAYEQYF.